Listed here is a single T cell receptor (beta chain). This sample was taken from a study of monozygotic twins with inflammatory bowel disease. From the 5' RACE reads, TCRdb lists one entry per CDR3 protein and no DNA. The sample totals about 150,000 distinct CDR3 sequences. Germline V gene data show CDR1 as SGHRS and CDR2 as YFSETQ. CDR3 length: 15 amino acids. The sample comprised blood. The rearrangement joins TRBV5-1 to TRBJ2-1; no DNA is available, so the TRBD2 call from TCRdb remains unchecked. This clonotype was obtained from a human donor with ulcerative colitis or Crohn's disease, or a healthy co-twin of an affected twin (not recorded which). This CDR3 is CASSLAKAGLNEQFF.